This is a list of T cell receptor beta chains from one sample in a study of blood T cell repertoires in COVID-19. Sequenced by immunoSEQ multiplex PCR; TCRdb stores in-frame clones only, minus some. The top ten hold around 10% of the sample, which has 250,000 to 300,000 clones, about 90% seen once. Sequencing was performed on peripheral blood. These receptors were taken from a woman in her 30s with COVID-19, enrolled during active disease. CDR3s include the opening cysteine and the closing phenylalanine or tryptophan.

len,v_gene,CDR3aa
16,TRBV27,CASSNSGTGVSIEQYF
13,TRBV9,CASSVDNNYGYTF
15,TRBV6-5,CASSQGAVGTDTQYF
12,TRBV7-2,CASSLGATEAFF
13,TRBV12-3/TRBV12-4,CASSPRVTYEQYF
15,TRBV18,CASSPTPRLTGELFF
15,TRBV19,CASSIIQGSNQPQHF
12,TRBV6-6,CASERTGYEQYF
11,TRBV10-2,CAIGDSVGAFF
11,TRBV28,CASTTVDGYTF
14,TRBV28,CASSSGTGPHEQYF
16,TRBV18,CASSREGTWNTGELFF
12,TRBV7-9,CASSLTSYEQYF
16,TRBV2,CASSGRTSGPTDTQYF
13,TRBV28,CASSKEILYGYTF
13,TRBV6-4,CASSMSPYNEQFF
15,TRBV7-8,CASSLFGGSDQPQHF
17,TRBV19,CASSLILQGGSNQPQHF
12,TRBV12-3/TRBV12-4,CASSSRGGPQHF
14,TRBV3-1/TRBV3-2,CASSRGWRDTEAFF
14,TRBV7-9,CASSPGQGNTEAFF
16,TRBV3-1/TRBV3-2,CASSQISGPRRGEQYF